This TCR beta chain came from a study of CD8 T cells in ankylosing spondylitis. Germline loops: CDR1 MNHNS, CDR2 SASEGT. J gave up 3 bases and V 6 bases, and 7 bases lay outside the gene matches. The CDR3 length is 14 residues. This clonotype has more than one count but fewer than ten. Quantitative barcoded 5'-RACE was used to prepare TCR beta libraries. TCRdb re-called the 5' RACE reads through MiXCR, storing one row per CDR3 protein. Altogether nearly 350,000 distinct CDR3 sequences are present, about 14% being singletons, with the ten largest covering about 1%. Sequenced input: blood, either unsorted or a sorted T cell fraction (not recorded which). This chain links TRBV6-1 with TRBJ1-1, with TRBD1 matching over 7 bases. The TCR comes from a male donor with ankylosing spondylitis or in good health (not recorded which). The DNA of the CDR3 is TGTGCCAGCAGCCCGGGACAGTTTTACACTGAAGCTTTCTTT. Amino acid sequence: CASSPGQFYTEAFF.